The 22 T cell receptor beta chains below come from one sample, sequenced in a study of cytomegalovirus exposure and HLA in healthy donors. The PCR was carried out with 60 Vbeta primers and 13 Jbeta primers. The protocol was immunoSEQ multiplex PCR, while the TCRdb copy is restricted to in-frame clones and leaves out a portion. The sample records 170,000 or so clones, approximately 80% being singletons. Sequenced material: PBMCs. These receptors all come from a woman aged 45-59 years in good health and CMV-seropositive.

The chain uses TRBV7-2 and TRBJ2-2; TRBD2 matches at 7 bases. Germline V gene lookup returns CDR1 SGHTA and CDR2 FQGNSA. The J segment lost 5 bases and the V segment lost 1 base, leaving 10 bases of the junction unmatched. The CDR3 loop spans 17 amino acids. The CDR3 is CASSLDWGRAETGELFF. CDR3 DNA: TGTGCCAGCAGCTTAGATTGGGGGAGGGCAGAGACCGGGGAGCTGTTTTTT.

In its sample, this clone was seen once. The rearrangement links TRBV19 to TRBJ1-1; TRBD1 matches 8 bases. The CDR3 covers 14 residues. V dropped 5 bases and J dropped 1; count of bases not matched to a gene: 3. From germline, CDR1 is LNHDA and CDR2 SQIVND (reference sequence). The CDR3 region is CASSVTGGNTEAFF. CDR3 nucleotide sequence: TGTGCCAGTAGTGTTACAGGGGGGAACACTGAAGCTTTCTTT. Full variable domain (remainder filled in from reference TRBV19 and TRBJ1-1): DGGITQSPKYLFRKEGQNVTLSCEQNLNHDAMYWYRQDPGQGLRLIYYSQIVNDFQKGDIAEGYSVSREKKESFPLTVTSAQKNPTAFYLCASSVTGGNTEAFFGQGTRLTVV.

This rearrangement joins TRBV30 to TRBJ2-6; D call uncertain. The CDR3 runs to 14 residues. CDR1 and CDR2 (germline): GTSNPN, SVGIG (reference sequence). V dropped 1 base and J dropped 0 bases, with 4 bases sitting between them. CDR3 in amino acids: CAWSASSGANVLTF. The CDR3 DNA sequence: TGTGCCTGGAGTGCATCCTCTGGGGCCAACGTCCTGACTTTC.

This clone was observed once. The chain recombines TRBV9 with TRBJ1-3, with D hard to call. The CDR3 sequence is 13 residues long. The germline gives CDR1 SGDLS, CDR2 YYNGEE. Trimming left V 8 bases short and J 4 bases short, with 13 bases between. CDR3: CASSVGVGNTIYF. CDR3 nucleotides: TGTGCCAGTTCGGTCGGGGTCGGAAACACCATATATTTT.

V is TRBV4-2 and J is TRBJ1-2; the D gene is possibly TRBD1 (6 bases). This CDR3 spans 11 amino acids. Per germline, CDR1 LGHNA and CDR2 YNFKEQ. Trimming took 3 bases from V and 8 from J, leaving 7 bases between them. The CDR3 loop is CASSQGTGYTF. The CDR3 region has the DNA TGTGCCAGCAGCCAGGGGACAGGCTACACCTTC.

The chain is built from TRBV19 and TRBJ2-7; TRBD1 matches 7 bases. Germline V gives CDR1 LNHDA, CDR2 SQIVND (reference sequence). With V trimmed by 6 bases and J by 2 bases, 4 bases remained unmatched. The CDR3 covers 13 residues. The DNA for the CDR3 is TGTGCCAGTAGAGGGGACAGAACCTACGAGCAGTACTTC. Residues: CASRGDRTYEQYF.

The chain recombines TRBV10-3 with TRBJ2-7; possible D gene TRBD1, 6 bases. V shed 5 bases and J shed 1 base, with 12 bases lying between them. CDR3 size: 14 residues. Germline V gene sequence: CDR1 ENHRY, CDR2 SYGVKD. The DNA for the CDR3 is TGTGCCATCAGTACGGCGACAGGTTCCTACGAGCAGTACTTC. Amino acids: CAISTATGSYEQYF.

The gene calls are TRBV6-5 and TRBJ2-3, with D uncertain. Germline CDR1 MNHEY, CDR2 SVGAGI. The CDR3 is 14 amino acids. The ends were cut back, 1 base at V and 2 bases at J, with 7 bases in the middle. This chain's CDR3 is CASSYFGPTDTQYF. CDR3 DNA sequence: TGTGCCAGCAGTTACTTCGGTCCCACAGATACGCAGTATTTT.

This clone turned up a few times. The rearrangement joins TRBV30 to TRBJ1-1, with D perhaps matching TRBD1 (5 bases). Trimming removed 7 bases from V and 7 bases from J, with 13 bases in between. CDR1 is GTSNPN and CDR2 is SVGIG in the germline V gene (reference sequence). The CDR3 runs to 11 residues. The CDR3 nucleotides are TGTGCCTACGAGGGGAGGGTTGAAGCTTTCTTT. Translating gives CAYEGRVEAFF.

The chain employs TRBV5-5 and TRBJ1-2, with TRBD1 as a possible D gene (5 bases). V lost 3 bases and J 4 bases, leaving 19 bases between the germline ends. The germline V gene has CDR1 SGHKS and CDR2 YYEKEE (reference sequence). This CDR3 region has 16 residues. CDR3 sequence reads: CASSSSGQGISYGYTF. Here the CDR3 DNA reads TGTGCCAGCAGCTCCTCCGGGCAGGGAATTAGCTATGGCTACACCTTC.

As concerns this clone: This same CDR3 is encoded by further DNA sequences in the sample. The chain has TRBV28 and TRBJ1-1; D unresolved. V was shortened by 4 bases and J by 3 bases, with 6 bases between the two germline ends. From germline, CDR1 is MDHEN and CDR2 SYDVKM. The length of the CDR3 is 12 residues. The CDR3 coding sequence is TGTGCCAGCAGTTCCGGAGACACTGAAGCTTTCTTT. Residues: CASSSGDTEAFF. Full variable domain (rest looked up from reference TRBV28 and TRBJ1-1): DVKVTQSSRYLVKRTGEKVFLECVQDMDHENMFWYRQDPGLGLRLIYFSYDVKMKEKGDIPEGYSVSREKKERFSLILESASTNQTSMYLCASSSGDTEAFFGQGTRLTVV.

V gene TRBV18 combines with J gene TRBJ1-3; tentatively, D is TRBD1 (6 bases). Trimming pared 2 bases from V and 4 bases from J, leaving 15 bases between. The CDR3 spans 16 residues. The germline V gene encodes CDR1 KGHSH and CDR2 LQKENI. Written as DNA, the CDR3 is TGTGCCAGCTCACCAGGGACAAGGGCGCCCGGAAACACCATATATTTT. Its translation is CASSPGTRAPGNTIYF.

A few counts support this clone. The V gene is TRBV19, the J gene TRBJ1-1; D uncertain. Trimming took 6 bases from V and 5 from J, leaving 13 bases between them. This CDR3 contains 13 residues. Germline V lookup: CDR1 LNHDA, CDR2 SQIVND (reference sequence). The CDR3 reads CASSPLGRTEAFF. In nucleotides, the CDR3 is TGTGCCAGTAGCCCCTTGGGCAGGACTGAAGCTTTCTTT.

This clone has just one count. The chain combines TRBV9 with TRBJ1-1; D possibly corresponds to TRBD1 (5 bases). The CDR3 length is 13 residues. The germline V and J ends were trimmed by 4 bases and 6 bases, with 13 bases remaining between them. Germline CDR1 and CDR2: SGDLS and YYNGEE. CDR3 residues: CASSPGRAPEAFF. In DNA form, the CDR3 reads TGTGCCAGCAGCCCTGGCAGGGCCCCTGAAGCTTTCTTT.

The table lists this clone with a few counts. In DNA form, the CDR3 reads TGTGCCAGCAGCTTAACGGTGGGCAGCCATGAGCAGTTCTTC. This translates into CASSLTVGSHEQFF. This chain uses TRBV7-3 with TRBJ2-1; D not certain. CDR3 length equals 14 residues. V dropped 0 bases and J dropped 8 bases, with 11 bases sitting between them. Germline V lookup: CDR1 SGHTA, CDR2 FQGTGA. The variable domain in full, completed from reference TRBV7-3 and TRBJ2-1, reads GAGVSQTPSNKVTEKGKYVELRCDPISGHTALYWYRQSLGQGPEFLIYFQGTGAADDSGLPNDRFFAVRPEGSVSTLKIQRTERGDSAVYLCASSLTVGSHEQFFGPGTRLTVL.

V usage is TRBV6-4 and J usage is TRBJ2-5; the match to TRBD2 covers 7 bases. The J call may be faulty, since TRBJ2-7 better matches the DNA end. The CDR3 is made up of 17 amino acids. CDR1 and CDR2 (germline): MRHNA, SNTAGT. The CDR3 DNA sequence: TGTGCCAGCATATGGGACGCCCCCTCAGCGGGATCCTACGAGCAGTACTTC. Its protein is CASIWDAPSAGSYEQYF.

V usage is TRBV6-5 and J usage is TRBJ2-3; TRBD2 agrees at 8 bases. V trimming: 2 bases; J trimming: 2 bases; junction bases outside the gene matches: 6. Germline CDR1 MNHEY, CDR2 SVGAGI. CDR3 length: 16 residues. The CDR3: CASSYRTSGSTDTQYF. For the CDR3, the DNA is TGTGCCAGCAGTTACCGAACTAGCGGTTCCACAGATACGCAGTATTTT.

V usage is TRBV19 and J usage is TRBJ1-2; D gene unclear. The CDR3 consists of 14 residues. V gave up 7 bases and J gave up 0 bases, with 12 bases separating them. Per germline, CDR1 LNHDA and CDR2 SQIVND (reference sequence). CDR3 sequence (DNA): TGTGCCAGTACCCCAGGCCCAGCTAACTATGGCTACACCTTC. Residues: CASTPGPANYGYTF.

This rearrangement joins TRBV5-1 to TRBJ2-5; no definite D call. Trimming pared 4 bases from V and 5 bases from J, leaving 9 bases between. Germline CDR1 is SGHRS and CDR2 is YFSETQ. The CDR3 contains 12 residues. The CDR3: CASSASRETQYF. The CDR3 nucleotides are TGCGCCAGCAGCGCCTCGAGGGAGACCCAGTACTTC.

The chain's CDR3 is CASSPTGQGGSGNTIYF. CDR3 nucleotide sequence: TGTGCCAGCAGCCCAACTGGACAGGGGGGCTCTGGAAACACCATATATTTT. This chain joins TRBV11-2 and TRBJ1-3; 10 bases fit TRBD1. J was trimmed by 0 bases and V by 5 bases; bases with no gene match: 7. CDR1 and CDR2 from the germline V gene are SGHAT and FQNNGV. The CDR3 extends over 17 amino acids. The whole variable domain, filled in from reference TRBV11-2 and TRBJ1-3, reads EAGVAQSPRYKIIEKRQSVAFWCNPISGHATLYWYQQILGQGPKLLIQFQNNGVVDDSQLPKDRFSAERLKGVDSTLKIQPAKLEDSAVYLCASSPTGQGGSGNTIYFGEGSWLTVV.

The gene calls are TRBV6-5 and TRBJ2-7, with TRBD1 identical over 7 bases. The CDR3 length is 13 residues. Germline V gene sequence: CDR1 MNHEY, CDR2 SVGAGI. The junction had 5 bases not matched to a gene; V was cut back by 7 bases and J by 2 bases. CDR3 protein: CASKNRGTYEQYF. The CDR3 region has the DNA TGTGCCAGCAAAAACAGGGGAACCTACGAGCAGTACTTC.

The rearrangement joins TRBV30 to TRBJ2-5; TRBD2 matches 14 bases. Germline CDR1 is GTSNPN and CDR2 is SVGIG (reference sequence). This CDR3 comprises 15 residues. V was pared by 8 bases and J by 10 bases, with 15 bases of the junction left unmatched. The CDR3 sequence is CARGGLAGGPSGQYF. CDR3 in DNA: TGTGCCCGAGGAGGACTAGCGGGAGGCCCATCCGGCCAGTACTTC.